This T cell receptor (beta chain) was sequenced for a study of vaccination and CD4 T cells after COVID-19. Study-level background: SARS-CoV-2 had been detected by nasal swab PCR in convalescent patients; several were mild, one severe. The post-COVID sampling time was a median roughly 99 days after diagnosis, ranging from 35 to 161. The stimulating agents, overlapping spike peptides, came from SARS-CoV-2, HCoV-NL63, HCoV-OC43 and HCoV-229E.

Sequencing of DNA taken from cultured CD4+ T cells relied on the Oncomine TCR Beta short-read assay. Each CDR3 protein is one row after TCRdb ran MiXCR on the PCR reads. The sample consists of 7,500 to 10,000 distinct CDR3 sequences, around 70% of them appearing once. Comment on this clonotype: Its matching antigen is unknown.

Treatment of the sample: roughly 11-day PBMC culture with coronavirus spike peptide pools or control peptides (ViraFEST assay). Via ViraFEST, peptide pools expanded antigen-specific T cells before TCR sequencing. The length of the CDR3 is 15 residues. CDR1 and CDR2 (germline): MGHRA, YSYEKL. The ends lost 8 bases at V and 6 bases at J; junction bases unmatched: 13. Sequenced input: CD4+ T cells from blood, cultured in vitro. The chain uses TRBV4-1 and TRBJ1-2, with 9 nucleotides matching TRBD1. The sequence derives from a human donor who had recovered from COVID-19. The CDR3 loop is CASRDREFDRDGYTF. Here the CDR3 DNA reads TGCGCCAGCCGGGACAGGGAATTCGACAGAGATGGCTACACCTTC.